This T cell receptor beta chain was identified in a study of blood T cell repertoires in COVID-19. Study as a whole: PBMCs, B-cell-depleted T cells, or T cells were the source of the cDNA or gDNA that made up the material.

This clone has a single count. Sequencing was performed with immunoSEQ multiplex PCR; in TCRdb, only in-frame clones are kept and a portion is missing. This table has approximately 210,000 clones, roughly 90% appearing once. This CDR3 is 16 amino acids long. The germline V gene has CDR1 SQVTM and CDR2 ANQGSEA. The V segment lost 4 bases and the J segment 6 bases; nucleotides outside the gene matches: 14. The specimen was peripheral blood. The gene calls are TRBV29-1 and TRBJ1-4; 7 bases are a match to TRBD1. The sequence was collected from a middle-aged woman with acute or convalescent COVID-19. CDR3 sequence reads: CSVGVTGAGAHEKLFF. The CDR3 bases are TGCAGCGTTGGCGTTACAGGGGCCGGCGCTCATGAAAAACTGTTTTTT. The entire variable domain, with the rest obtained from reference TRBV29-1 and TRBJ1-4, is as follows: SAVISQKPSRDICQRGTSLTIQCQVDSQVTMMFWYRQQPGQSLTLIATANQGSEATYESGFVIDKFPISRPNLTFSTLTVSNMSPEDSSIYLCSVGVTGAGAHEKLFFGSGTQLSVL.